This TCR beta chain was captured by sequencing in a study of T cell responses to AZD1222 COVID-19 vaccine (dated by TCRdb to about 2021). For the wider study: AZD1222 recipients whose second dose came at about 4 weeks and those whose second dose came at about 12 weeks were combined into one group, since spike-specific TCR depth and breadth did not differ between the two schedules. A total of about 230 trial participants underwent TCR sequencing, of whom 200 to 220 received two doses of AZD1222 and about 26 received two doses of the MenACWY control vaccine. Enrollment into the trials was organized by age into subgroups of 18-55, 56-69 and 70-plus years, and those subgroups contained roughly 150, 30 and 60 TCR-sequenced participants, respectively.

As encoded in the germline V gene, CDR1 is MGHRA while CDR2 is YSYEKL. The CDR3 spans 14 residues, from the cysteine through the phenylalanine. Only the CDR3 portion is preserved as DNA: 42 bases, with reading frame beginning at the first base. V loses 4 bases, J loses 3 bases, and the germline ends lie 13 bases apart. The full study reports these points: The 56-69-year group was small, and its depth increase did not reach significance, likely because of low power. Reportedly, almost half of the unique spike-specific TCRs recognized epitopes lying outside the regions that are mutated in the B.1.351 and B.1.1.7 variants. Conclusions about previously exposed vaccinees were limited because only six or seven AZD1222 recipients were SARS-CoV-2 seropositive at baseline. After two AZD1222 doses, both the breadth and the depth of spike-specific TCRs were significantly higher than at day 0 and than in MenACWY recipients. Vaccine-associated CD4 TCRs spanned the whole spike protein, with dominant responses in regions 160-218 and 743-854. Most participants were white British and females outnumbered males, and the authors suggested that clonal diversity may have been underestimated. Because no day 14 peak-response samples were available, the repertoires could be characterized only after the peak T cell response.

A word on this clone: The antigen this receptor binds is unknown. No base qualities exist here, and no much larger clone lies one base off it.

The CDR3 regions of human TCRbeta chains were analyzed by immunosequencing. Under the source paper's analysis protocol: Repertoire TCRs were matched against a reference library of SARS-CoV-2-specific TCRs generated with the MIRA antigen-specificity platform. Breadth meant the fraction of unique TCRs that were SARS-CoV-2-associated, whereas depth meant the fraction of total T cells that were SARS-CoV-2-associated. Each spike-specific TCR was assigned to its reactive spike region and to a CD4 or CD8 class using the MIRA data. Log10-transformed breadth and depth values were compared by one-way ANOVA with Sidak's multiple comparisons tests. TCRdb took over this immuneACCESS table, retaining in-frame rearrangements with V and J assigned. Such tables are incomplete; in checked studies, under half of the missing clones stem from an unresolved V gene, and the remainder is unexplained. The V and J calls and the clone size are those of that table, but D and trimming were determined from the DNA. Across this sample there are 120,000 or so clones, with around 88% seen only once. Jointly, the top ten make up less than 6% of the sample.

Explained via the paper, the time point label denotes: baseline before first vaccination. Vaccinee samples were obtained from the UK trials COV001 and COV002, which included a single-blind randomized controlled phase 2/3 trial of AZD1222 (ChAdOx1 nCoV-19) in healthy adults. Trial participant PBMC samples were collected at day 0 and day 28 after the second dose for TCRbeta chain sequencing. The sequence joins TRBV4-1 to TRBJ2-7; a weak D assignment points to TRBD1 (5 bases agree). Sequencing was performed on peripheral blood, taken on day 0 of AZD1222 vaccination. The clonotype was recovered from an adult in good health. The CDR3 region reads CASSPRQGGYEQYF. The bases read TGCGCCAGCAGCCCTCGCCAGGGCGGCTACGAGCAGTACTTC.